The T cell receptor beta chain under discussion was sequenced for a study of blood T cell repertoires in COVID-19. The overall study: The United States, Italy and Spain provided the acute and convalescent COVID-19 samples. T cells, B-cell-depleted T cells, or PBMCs supplied cDNA or gDNA.

V lost 5 bases to trimming and J lost 2 bases; unmatched junction nucleotides: 5. The germline V gene has CDR1 SGHTA and CDR2 FQGNSA. The length of the CDR3 is 16 residues. As handled by the study authors: Reference gene primer amplification yielded estimated nucleated cell counts. Sequencing was performed with immunoSEQ multiplex PCR; in TCRdb, only in-frame clones are kept and a portion is missing. The DNA was the basis for D and trimming; V, J and clone size are from that table. In the table there are roughly 300,000 clones, roughly 79% of which are singletons. The gene calls are TRBV7-2 and TRBJ2-5; 13 nucleotides agree with TRBD2. This sequence originates from a woman in her fifties or sixties with active or convalescent COVID-19. Sequencing input: peripheral blood. In DNA form, the CDR3 reads TGTGCCAGCAGCCGGACTAGCGGGGGATTACAAGAGACCCAGTACTTC. Amino acid sequence: CASSRTSGGLQETQYF.